Sequencing of this TCR beta chain was carried out in a study of T cells in Graves' hyperthyroidism and ophthalmopathy. Comment on this clonotype: Its target is not known.

Authors of the study amplified TCR beta CDR3 regions from RNA transcripts. During a first-round RT-PCR of the TCR CDR3, the HTBI primer set was used. TCRdb re-called the multiplex PCR reads with MiXCR, one entry per CDR3 protein. The sample gives roughly 500,000 distinct CDR3 sequences, around 50% of which show up once; approximately 44% is in the top ten. Trimming shortened V by 6 bases and J by 10 bases, and 10 bases separated the two germline ends. This CDR3 comprises 12 residues. Germline assignment: CDR1 SGHDN and CDR2 FVKESK. Based on clinical symptoms, serum thyroxine and TRAb, thyroid ultrasound and orbital computed tomography, diagnoses were reached. Whole-study results and caveats: Most clonotypes expanded in the thyroid (above 0.001) were also present in blood.

The V call is TRBV14, the J call TRBJ1-6, with D perhaps matching TRBD1 (5 bases). Sequencing was done on a sample of peripheral blood or thyroid tissue (not recorded which). The sequence was collected from an adult woman with Graves' disease, either hyperthyroidism or ophthalmopathy (not recorded which). The chain's CDR3 is CASSWGGSPLHF. CDR3 DNA: TGTGCCAGCAGTTGGGGGGGATCACCCCTCCACTTT. Complete variable domain (other parts from reference TRBV14 and TRBJ1-6): EAGVTQFPSHSVIEKGQTVTLRCDPISGHDNLYWYRRVMGKEIKFLLHFVKESKQDESGMPNNRFLAERTGGTYSTLKVQPAELEDSGVYFCASSWGGSPLHFGNGTRLTVT.